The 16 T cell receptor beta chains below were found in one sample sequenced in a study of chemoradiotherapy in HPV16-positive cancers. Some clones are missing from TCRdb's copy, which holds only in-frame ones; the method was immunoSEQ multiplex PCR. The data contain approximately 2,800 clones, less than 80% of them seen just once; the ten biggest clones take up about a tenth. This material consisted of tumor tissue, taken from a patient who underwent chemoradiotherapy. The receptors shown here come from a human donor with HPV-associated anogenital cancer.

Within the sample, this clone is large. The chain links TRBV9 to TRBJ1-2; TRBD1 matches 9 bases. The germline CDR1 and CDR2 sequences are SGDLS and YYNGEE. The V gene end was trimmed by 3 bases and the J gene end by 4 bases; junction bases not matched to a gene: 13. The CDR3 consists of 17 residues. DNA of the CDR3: TGTGCCAGCAGCGCAGGACAGGGGCGACGATACATCTATGGCTACACCTTC. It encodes CASSAGQGRRYIYGYTF.

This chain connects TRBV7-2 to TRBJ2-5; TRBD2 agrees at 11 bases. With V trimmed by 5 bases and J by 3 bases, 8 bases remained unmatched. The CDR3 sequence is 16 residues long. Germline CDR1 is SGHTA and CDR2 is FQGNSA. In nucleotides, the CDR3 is TGTGCCAGCAGCCCCATAGCGGGGGGGATGGAAGAGACCCAGTACTTC. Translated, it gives CASSPIAGGMEETQYF.

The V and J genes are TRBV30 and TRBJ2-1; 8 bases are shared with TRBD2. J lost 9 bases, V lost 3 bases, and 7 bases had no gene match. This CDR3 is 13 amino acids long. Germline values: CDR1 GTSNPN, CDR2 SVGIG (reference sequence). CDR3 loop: CAWSGLAHSEQFF. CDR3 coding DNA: TGTGCCTGGAGCGGACTAGCTCACAGTGAGCAGTTCTTC.

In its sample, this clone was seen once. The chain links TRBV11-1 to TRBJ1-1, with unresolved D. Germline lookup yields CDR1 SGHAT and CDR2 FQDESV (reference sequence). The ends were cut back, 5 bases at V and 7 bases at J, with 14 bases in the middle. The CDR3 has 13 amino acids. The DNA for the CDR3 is TGTGCCAGCAGCGATGACCGACCTGGTGAAGCTTTCTTT. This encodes CASSDDRPGEAFF.

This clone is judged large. The CDR3 reads CASSQEAGSGGAGETQYF. The CDR3 DNA sequence: TGCGCCAGCAGCCAAGAGGCGGGTAGCGGGGGGGCCGGTGAGACCCAGTACTTC. This sequence joins TRBV4-1 and TRBJ2-5; 11 bases are a match to TRBD2. CDR3 length: 18 amino acids. Germline CDR1 is MGHRA and CDR2 is YSYEKL. Unmatched junction bases numbered 11, after V lost 0 bases and J lost 5 bases.

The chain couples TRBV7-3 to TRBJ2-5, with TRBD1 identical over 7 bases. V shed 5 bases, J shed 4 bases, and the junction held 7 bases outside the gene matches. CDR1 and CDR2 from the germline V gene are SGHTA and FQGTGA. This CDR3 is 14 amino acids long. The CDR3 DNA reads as TGTGCCAGCAGCCCTACAGGGGAACGAGAGACCCAGTACTTC. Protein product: CASSPTGERETQYF.

The CDR3 DNA reads TGTGCCAGCAGCTTATCGGGGAAGAACACTGAAGCTTTCTTT. This encodes CASSLSGKNTEAFF. This chain connects TRBV7-3 to TRBJ1-1, with D unresolved. This CDR3 has 14 residues. Germline loops: CDR1 SGHTA, CDR2 FQGTGA. Trimming pared 2 bases from V and 1 base from J, leaving 8 bases between.

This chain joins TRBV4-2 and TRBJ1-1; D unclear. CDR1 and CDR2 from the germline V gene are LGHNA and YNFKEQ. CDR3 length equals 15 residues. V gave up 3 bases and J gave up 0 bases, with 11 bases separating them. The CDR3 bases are TGTGCCAGCAGCCAGGAAGGACCCATGAACACTGAAGCTTTCTTT. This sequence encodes CASSQEGPMNTEAFF.

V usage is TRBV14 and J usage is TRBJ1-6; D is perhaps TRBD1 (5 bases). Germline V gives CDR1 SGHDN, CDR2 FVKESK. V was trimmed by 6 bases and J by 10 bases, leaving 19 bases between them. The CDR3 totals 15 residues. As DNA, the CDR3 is TGTGCCAGCAGTCCCCGGGGGGTGCTAGGATCACCCCTCCACTTT. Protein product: CASSPRGVLGSPLHF.

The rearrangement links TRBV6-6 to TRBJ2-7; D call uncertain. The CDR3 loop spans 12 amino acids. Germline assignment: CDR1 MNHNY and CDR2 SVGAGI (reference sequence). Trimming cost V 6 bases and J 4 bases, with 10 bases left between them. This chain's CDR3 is CASRPAGYEQYF. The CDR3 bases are TGTGCCAGCAGACCCGCCGGGTACGAGCAGTACTTC.

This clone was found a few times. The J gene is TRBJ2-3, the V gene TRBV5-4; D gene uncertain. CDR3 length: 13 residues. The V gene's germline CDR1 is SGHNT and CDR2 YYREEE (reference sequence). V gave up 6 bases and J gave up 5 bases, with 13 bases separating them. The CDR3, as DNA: TGTGCCAGCAAGGAGTCGTCGGAAGATACGCAGTATTTT. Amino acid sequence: CASKESSEDTQYF.

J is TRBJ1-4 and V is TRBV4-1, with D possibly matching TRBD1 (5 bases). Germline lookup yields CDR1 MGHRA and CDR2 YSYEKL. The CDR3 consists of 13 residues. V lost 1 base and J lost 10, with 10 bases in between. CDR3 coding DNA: TGCGCCAGCAGCCAAGGGACACGGGTAAAACTGTTTTTT. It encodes CASSQGTRVKLFF.

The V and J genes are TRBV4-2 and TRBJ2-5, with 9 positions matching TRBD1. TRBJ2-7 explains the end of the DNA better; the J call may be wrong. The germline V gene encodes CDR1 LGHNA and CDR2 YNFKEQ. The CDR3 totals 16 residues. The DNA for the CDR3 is TGTGCCAGCAGCCAAGCGACGTGGTGGGACAGGGACGAGCAGTACTTC. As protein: CASSQATWWDRDEQYF.

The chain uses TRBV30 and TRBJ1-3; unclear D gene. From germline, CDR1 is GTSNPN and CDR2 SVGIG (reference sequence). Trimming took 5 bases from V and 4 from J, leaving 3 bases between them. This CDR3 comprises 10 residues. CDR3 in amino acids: CAWRGNTIYF. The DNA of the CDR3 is TGTGCCTGGCGGGGAAACACCATATATTTT.

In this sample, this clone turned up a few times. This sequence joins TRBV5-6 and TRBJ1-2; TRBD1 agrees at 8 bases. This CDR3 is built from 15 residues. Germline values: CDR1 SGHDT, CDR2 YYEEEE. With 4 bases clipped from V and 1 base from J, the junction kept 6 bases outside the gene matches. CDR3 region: CASSPPTGDNYGYTF. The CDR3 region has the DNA TGTGCCAGCAGCCCTCCGACAGGGGATAACTATGGCTACACCTTC.

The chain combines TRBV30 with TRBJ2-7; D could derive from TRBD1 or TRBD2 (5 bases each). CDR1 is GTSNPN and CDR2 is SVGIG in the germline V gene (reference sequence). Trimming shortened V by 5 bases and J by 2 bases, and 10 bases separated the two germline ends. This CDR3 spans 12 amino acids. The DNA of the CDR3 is TGTGCCTGGGGGGACGGCCCCTACGAGCAGTACTTC. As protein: CAWGDGPYEQYF.